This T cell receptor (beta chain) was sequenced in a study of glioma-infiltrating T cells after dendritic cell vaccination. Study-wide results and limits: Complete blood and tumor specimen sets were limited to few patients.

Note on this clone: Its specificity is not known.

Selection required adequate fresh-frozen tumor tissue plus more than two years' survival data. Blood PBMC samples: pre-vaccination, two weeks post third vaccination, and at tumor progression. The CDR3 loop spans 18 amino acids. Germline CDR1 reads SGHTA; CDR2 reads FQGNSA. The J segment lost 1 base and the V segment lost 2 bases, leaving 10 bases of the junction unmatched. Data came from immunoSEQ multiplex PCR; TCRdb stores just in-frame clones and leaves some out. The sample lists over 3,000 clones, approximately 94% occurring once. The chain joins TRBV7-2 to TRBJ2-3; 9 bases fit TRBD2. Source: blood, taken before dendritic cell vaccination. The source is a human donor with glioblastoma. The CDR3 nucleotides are TGTGCCAGCAGCTTATCTCTCCCTGGCGGGAGGGGCACAGATACGCAGTATTTT. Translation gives CASSLSLPGGRGTDTQYF.